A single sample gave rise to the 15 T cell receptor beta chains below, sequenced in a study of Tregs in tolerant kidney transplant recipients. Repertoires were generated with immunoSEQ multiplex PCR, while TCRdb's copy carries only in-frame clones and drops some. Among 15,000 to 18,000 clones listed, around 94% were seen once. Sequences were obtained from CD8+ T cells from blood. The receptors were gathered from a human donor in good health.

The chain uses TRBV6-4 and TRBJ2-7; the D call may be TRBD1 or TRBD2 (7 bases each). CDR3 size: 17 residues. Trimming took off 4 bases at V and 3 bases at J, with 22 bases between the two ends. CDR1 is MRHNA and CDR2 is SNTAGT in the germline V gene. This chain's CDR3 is CASSGAGGGCPLYEQYF. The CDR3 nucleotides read TGTGCCAGCAGTGGGGCAGGGGGGGGTTGTCCCCTCTACGAGCAGTACTTC.

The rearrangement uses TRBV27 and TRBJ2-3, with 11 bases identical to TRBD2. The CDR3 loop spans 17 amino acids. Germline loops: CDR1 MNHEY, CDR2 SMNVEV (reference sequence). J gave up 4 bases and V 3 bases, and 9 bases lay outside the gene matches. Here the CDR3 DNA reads TGTGCCAGCAGTTTCCCCAATGTAGCGGGAGGGCCAGATACGCAGTATTTT. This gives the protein CASSFPNVAGGPDTQYF.

CDR3 region: CASSLEPAAGYTF. The CDR3 DNA reads as TGTGCCAGCAGCTTAGAGCCGGCAGCAGGCTACACCTTC. This chain joins TRBV7-2 and TRBJ1-2, with D unresolved. CDR1 and CDR2 (germline): SGHTA, FQGNSA. Trimming stripped 1 base from V and 8 bases from J, with 11 bases between. CDR3 length: 13 residues.

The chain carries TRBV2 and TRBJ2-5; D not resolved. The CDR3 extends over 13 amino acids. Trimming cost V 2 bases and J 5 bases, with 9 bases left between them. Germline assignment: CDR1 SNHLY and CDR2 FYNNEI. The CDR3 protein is CASSEYLGETQYF. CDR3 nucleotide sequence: TGTGCCAGCAGTGAATACCTCGGGGAGACCCAGTACTTC.

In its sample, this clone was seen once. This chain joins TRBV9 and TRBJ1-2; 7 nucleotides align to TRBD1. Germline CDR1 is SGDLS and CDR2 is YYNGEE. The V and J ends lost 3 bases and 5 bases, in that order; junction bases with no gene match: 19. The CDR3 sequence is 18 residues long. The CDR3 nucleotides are TGTGCCAGCAGCGGGACCCGGGACAGAAACCCTCAGGGGTATGGCTACACCTTC. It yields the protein CASSGTRDRNPQGYGYTF.

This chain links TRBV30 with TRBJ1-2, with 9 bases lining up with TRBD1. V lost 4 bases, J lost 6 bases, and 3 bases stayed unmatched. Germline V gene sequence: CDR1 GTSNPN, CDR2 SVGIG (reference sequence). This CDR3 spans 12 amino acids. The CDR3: CAWTTGGHGYTF. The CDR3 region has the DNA TGTGCCTGGACAACAGGGGGCCATGGCTACACCTTC.

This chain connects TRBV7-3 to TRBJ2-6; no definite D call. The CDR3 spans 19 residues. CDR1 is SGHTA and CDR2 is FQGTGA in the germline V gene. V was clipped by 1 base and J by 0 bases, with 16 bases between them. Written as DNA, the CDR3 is TGTGCCAGCAGCTTAATAGGTTGGAGACAACGCTCTGGGGCCAACGTCCTGACTTTC. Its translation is CASSLIGWRQRSGANVLTF.

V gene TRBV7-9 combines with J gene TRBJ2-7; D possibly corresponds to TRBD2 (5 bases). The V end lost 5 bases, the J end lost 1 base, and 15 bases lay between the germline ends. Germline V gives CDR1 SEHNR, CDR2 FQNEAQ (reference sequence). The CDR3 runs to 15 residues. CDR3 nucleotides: TGTGCCAGCAGCGCGACTACTCTCATATCCTACGAGCAGTACTTC. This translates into CASSATTLISYEQYF.

This CDR3 reads CASTGVLGPYEQYF. For the CDR3, the DNA is TGTGCCAGCACAGGGGTTTTGGGACCCTACGAGCAGTACTTC. The rearrangement uses TRBV28 and TRBJ2-7, with D possibly TRBD1 on 6 matching bases. CDR3 length: 14 residues. Germline V gene lookup returns CDR1 MDHEN and CDR2 SYDVKM. Between the trimmed V and J ends, which lost 7 bases and 2 bases, there was a span of 15 bases.

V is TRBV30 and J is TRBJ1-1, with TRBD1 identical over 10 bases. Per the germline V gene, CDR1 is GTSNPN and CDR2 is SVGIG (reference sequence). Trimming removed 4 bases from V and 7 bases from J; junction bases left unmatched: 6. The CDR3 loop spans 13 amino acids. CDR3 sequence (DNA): TGTGCCTGGAACGACAGGGGGCAGGTTGAAGCTTTCTTT. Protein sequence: CAWNDRGQVEAFF.

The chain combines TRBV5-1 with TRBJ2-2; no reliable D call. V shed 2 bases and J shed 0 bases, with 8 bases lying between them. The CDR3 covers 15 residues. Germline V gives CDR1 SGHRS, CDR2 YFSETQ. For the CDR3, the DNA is TGCGCCAGCAGCTTCTCAGGTGCGAACACCGGGGAGCTGTTTTTT. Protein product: CASSFSGANTGELFF.

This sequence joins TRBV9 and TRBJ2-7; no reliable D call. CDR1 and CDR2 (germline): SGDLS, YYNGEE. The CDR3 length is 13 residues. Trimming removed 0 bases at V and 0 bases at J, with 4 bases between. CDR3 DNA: TGTGCCAGCAGCGTAGCTGGCTCCTACGAGCAGTACTTC. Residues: CASSVAGSYEQYF. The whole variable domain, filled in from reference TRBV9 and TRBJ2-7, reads DSGVTQTPKHLITATGQRVTLRCSPRSGDLSVYWYQQSLDQGLQFLIQYYNGEERAKGNILERFSAQQFPDLHSELNLSSLELGDSALYFCASSVAGSYEQYFGPGTRLTVT.

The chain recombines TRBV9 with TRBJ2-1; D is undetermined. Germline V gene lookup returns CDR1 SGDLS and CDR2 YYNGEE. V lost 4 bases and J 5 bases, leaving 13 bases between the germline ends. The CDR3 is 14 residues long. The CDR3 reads CASSPSHRDNEQFF. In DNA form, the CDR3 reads TGTGCCAGCAGCCCGTCACACAGAGACAATGAGCAGTTCTTC.

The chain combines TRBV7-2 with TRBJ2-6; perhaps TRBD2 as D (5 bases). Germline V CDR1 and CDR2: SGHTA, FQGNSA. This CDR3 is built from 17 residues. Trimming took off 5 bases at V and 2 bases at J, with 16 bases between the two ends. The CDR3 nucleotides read TGTGCCAGCAGCCCGAGACTAAGACAAGCTGGGGCCAACGTCCTGACTTTC. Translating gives CASSPRLRQAGANVLTF.

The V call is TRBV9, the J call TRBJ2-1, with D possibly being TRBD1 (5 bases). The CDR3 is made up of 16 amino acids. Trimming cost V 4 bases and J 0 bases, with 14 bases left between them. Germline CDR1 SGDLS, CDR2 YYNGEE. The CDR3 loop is CASSHSPQGSYNEQFF. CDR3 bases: TGTGCCAGCAGCCATAGCCCCCAGGGCTCCTACAATGAGCAGTTCTTC.